This T cell receptor (beta chain) was sequenced during a study of Graves' ophthalmopathy and Graves' hyperthyroidism. For the study at large: Researchers obtained peripheral blood at initial diagnosis, before any treatment had begun.

At least ten counts were recorded for this clonotype. Trimming stripped 5 bases from V and 6 bases from J, with 11 bases between. The CDR3 is 12 amino acids. The germline CDR1 and CDR2 sequences are MNHNS and SASEGT. The TCR beta CDR3 regions underwent amplification from RNA transcripts. RT-PCR with HTBI primers came first, then second-round multiplex PCR. Each CDR3 protein gets one entry after TCRdb re-called the multiplex PCR reads with MiXCR. This sample has roughly 400,000 distinct CDR3 sequences, with approximately 17% found just once. The origin of this receptor is an adult woman with stable Graves' hyperthyroidism. Input material: peripheral blood. The chain is built from TRBV6-1 and TRBJ2-7; D not certain. In nucleotides, the CDR3 is TGTGCCAGCAGTCCGTCGATGGGCGAGCAGTACTTC. This sequence encodes CASSPSMGEQYF.